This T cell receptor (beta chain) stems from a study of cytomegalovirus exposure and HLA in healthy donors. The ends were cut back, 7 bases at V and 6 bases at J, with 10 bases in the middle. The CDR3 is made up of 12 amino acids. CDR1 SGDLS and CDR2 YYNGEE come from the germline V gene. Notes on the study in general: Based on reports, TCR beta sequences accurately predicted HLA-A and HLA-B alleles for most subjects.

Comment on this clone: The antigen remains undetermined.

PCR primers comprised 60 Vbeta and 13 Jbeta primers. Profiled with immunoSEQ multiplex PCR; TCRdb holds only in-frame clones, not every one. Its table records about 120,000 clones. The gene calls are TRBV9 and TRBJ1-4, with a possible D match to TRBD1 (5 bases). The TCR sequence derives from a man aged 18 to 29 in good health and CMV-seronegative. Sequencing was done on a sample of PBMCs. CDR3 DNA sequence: TGTGCCAGCGGGCAGGGCGATGAAAAACTGTTTTTT. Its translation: CASGQGDEKLFF.